The sequence of this T cell receptor beta chain was determined in a study of blood T cell repertoires in COVID-19. In the study overall: The cDNA or gDNA used as material had been derived from T cells, B-cell-depleted T cells, or PBMCs.

Source study methods: For nucleated cells, counts were estimated from reference gene primer amplification. Here immunoSEQ multiplex PCR was the method, and the copy in TCRdb shows in-frame clones only, minus some. V and J calls and clone size are given by that table; D and trimming were obtained from the DNA. Altogether about 210,000 clones are present, more than 75% being singletons, with the ten largest covering about 4.8%. V was pared by 1 base and J by 9 bases, with 12 bases of the junction left unmatched. CDR3 length: 17 residues. Germline V gives CDR1 MNHEY, CDR2 SVGEGT. Seattle patients were enrolled during active infection and followed longitudinally.

This clonotype was obtained from a woman between 65 and 79 years old with COVID-19, enrolled during active disease. The chain joins TRBV6-2 or TRBV6-3 to TRBJ1-5; 10 positions agree with TRBD1. The sample taken for sequencing was peripheral blood. CDR3 bases: TGTGCCAGCAGTTACTATTCGGGACAGGGGATCAGTCGGCCCCAGCATTTT. Protein: CASSYYSGQGISRPQHF.